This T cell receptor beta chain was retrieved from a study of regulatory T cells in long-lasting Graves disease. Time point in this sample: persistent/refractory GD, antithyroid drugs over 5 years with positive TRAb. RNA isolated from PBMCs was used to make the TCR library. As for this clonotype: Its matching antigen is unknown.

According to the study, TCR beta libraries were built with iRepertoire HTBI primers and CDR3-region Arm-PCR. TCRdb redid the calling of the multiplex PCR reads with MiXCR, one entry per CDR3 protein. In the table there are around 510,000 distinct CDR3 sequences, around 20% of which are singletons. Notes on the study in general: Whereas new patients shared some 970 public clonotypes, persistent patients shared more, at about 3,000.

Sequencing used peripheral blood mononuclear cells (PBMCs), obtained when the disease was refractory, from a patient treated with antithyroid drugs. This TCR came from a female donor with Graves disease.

The chain's CDR3 is CASTRLAGGEQFF. In DNA, the CDR3 is TGTGCCAGCACCCGACTAGCGGGAGGGGAGCAGTTCTTC. The chain recombines TRBV9 with TRBJ2-1, with 14 nucleotides matching TRBD2. Germline values: CDR1 SGDLS, CDR2 YYNGEE. V was pared by 6 bases and J by 10 bases, with 3 bases of the junction left unmatched. The CDR3 totals 13 residues.